This T cell receptor (beta chain) came from a study of shared clonotypes between healthy human individuals. Study overall: Used for every donor were three CD4 naive, three CD4 memory, two CD8 naive and one CD8 memory plate.

J was trimmed by 5 bases and V by 1 base; bases with no gene match: 9. CDR3 length: 16 residues. Germline V gene lookup returns CDR1 SGHDN and CDR2 FVKESK. Researchers divided each subset's genomic DNA evenly across several immunoSEQ plates. Sequencing was performed with immunoSEQ multiplex PCR; in TCRdb, only in-frame clones are kept and a portion is missing. Among hundreds of thousands of clones listed, around 74% were seen once. The sequencing input was memory CD4+ T cells sorted from blood. As to subset: CD45RA-negative fraction. This chain connects TRBV14 to TRBJ2-3; TRBD1 matches 7 bases. The sequence came from a woman in her 30s in good health. CDR3 coding DNA: TGTGCCAGCAGCCAAGCGACAGGGCGTAGGGGAGATACGCAGTATTTT. Translation gives CASSQATGRRGDTQYF.